A selection of T cell receptor beta chains follows, all from one sample in a study of T-cell reconstitution after alpha-beta-depleted transplantation in children. TCRdb analysed the PCR reads with MiXCR anew, one entry per CDR3 protein. This sample yields about 610,000 distinct CDR3 sequences, of which 25% to 30% are seen a single time; about 35% belongs to the top ten. The sample consisted of PBMCs, taken before TCRalphabeta/CD19-depleted stem cell transplant. These receptors were obtained from a boy under two years old with Wiskott-Aldrich syndrome, due to receive a stem cell transplant. The CDR3 runs from the conserved cysteine through the conserved F or W. The size entry is marked missing in some rows and otherwise reads once, few, many or a size class.

cdr3_length j_call v_call clone_size cdr3_aa
9 TRBJ2-7 TRBV5-1 few CASSYEQYF
12 TRBJ2-5 TRBV6-1 few CASTRAAETQYF
14 TRBJ2-7 TRBV4-2 few CASSQDQRDYEQYF
12 TRBJ1-4 TRBV12-3/TRBV12-4 NA CASSFLGASLFF
16 TRBJ2-1 TRBV12-3/TRBV12-4 NA CASSLDGLAGDNEQFF
15 TRBJ2-7 TRBV7-9 few CASSLASSAPYEQYF
12 TRBJ2-7 TRBV29-1 few CSVQGEYYEQYF
15 TRBJ2-1 TRBV5-1 NA CASSTSGNGVDEQFF
14 TRBJ2-3 TRBV5-1 many CASSLAQSTDTQYF
15 TRBJ2-7 TRBV5-1 few CASSASSGKTYEQYF
11 TRBJ2-7 TRBV20-1 few CSASGAYEQYF
15 TRBJ2-7 TRBV13 NA CASSRWTSGNYEQYF
14 TRBJ1-2 TRBV3-1 NA CASSQGQFRNGYTF
14 TRBJ2-7 TRBV7-2 few CASSDRTDSYEQYF
16 TRBJ2-4 TRBV5-1 NA CASSPGTSVAKNIQYF
12 TRBJ1-5 TRBV29-1 NA CSVGNSNQPQHF
14 TRBJ2-5 TRBV5-1 many CASSLAGGRETQYF
15 TRBJ2-1 TRBV24-1 few CATSDLAGGRYEQFF
13 TRBJ2-7 TRBV29-1 NA CSARGRARNEQYF
18 TRBJ2-1 TRBV27 few CASSLTGLAAYLDNEQFF
16 TRBJ2-2 TRBV24-1 NA CATRPPGLAGTGELFF
14 TRBJ2-3 TRBV20-1 few CSAIGRSGTDTQYF
15 TRBJ2-1 TRBV4-1 NA CASSQDPGGANEQFF
14 TRBJ1-1 TRBV7-2 few CASSLEGGLTEAFF
12 TRBJ2-5 TRBV20-1 NA CSASELYETQYF
14 TRBJ2-1 TRBV12-3/TRBV12-4 few CASSDRDSFNEQFF
14 TRBJ2-7 TRBV5-1 NA CASSGGQGAHEQYF
14 TRBJ2-7 TRBV6-2/TRBV6-3 few CASSYDDVSYEQYF
16 TRBJ2-1 TRBV5-1 NA CASSFGRTTDYNEQFF
14 TRBJ2-1 TRBV20-1 NA CSARFRAGYNEQFF
14 TRBJ1-1 TRBV27 NA CASSLSGGGGRAFF
15 TRBJ2-4 TRBV12-3/TRBV12-4 NA CASSFLWRDKNIQYF
12 TRBJ2-7 TRBV12-3/TRBV12-4 few CASRRPPYEQYF
12 TRBJ2-7 TRBV29-1 NA CSVGGQKYEQYF
14 TRBJ2-1 TRBV6-1 NA CASRTTSGYNEQFF
15 TRBJ1-2 TRBV11-2 NA CASSSEGWQKYGYTF
15 TRBJ1-5 TRBV28 once CASRSRQGRSQPQHF
16 TRBJ1-2 TRBV5-6 NA CASSSGTEPFWDGYTF
17 TRBJ1-6 TRBV7-9 few CASSSGTGHSYNSPLHF
14 TRBJ2-3 TRBV5-1 NA CASSLTSGKGTQYF
13 TRBJ1-5 TRBV6-1 NA CASSEGLNQPQHF
12 TRBJ2-5 TRBV15 few CATSRVAETQYF
13 TRBJ1-2 TRBV20-1 few CSANRDRELGYTF
14 TRBJ1-2 TRBV19 NA CASSRARGPPGYTF
15 TRBJ2-1 TRBV27 few CASSLREVSYNEQFF
14 TRBJ1-1 TRBV29-1 few CSVATGAANTEAFF
15 TRBJ2-1 TRBV25-1 NA CASSDPGGPGNEQFF
13 TRBJ1-1 TRBV10-3 few CAISAILTAEAFF
19 TRBJ2-1 TRBV3-1 NA CASSLGVRSSGTLGSEQFF
14 TRBJ2-2 TRBV2 few CASKDSTNTGELFF
13 TRBJ2-7 TRBV20-1 NA CSAGTSGKSEQYF
15 TRBJ2-7 TRBV28 NA CASSYRTGLLLKQYF
13 TRBJ2-7 TRBV25-1 NA CASKAPGPYEQYF